This T cell receptor (beta chain) was captured in a study of CD8 T cells in Susac syndrome. The multiple sclerosis control cohort comprised treatment-naive individuals presenting with stable or active relapsing-remitting disease. Isolation of CD8+ and CD4+ T cells was performed negatively, whereas enrichment of TEMRA cells was done by FACS. cDNA came from approximately 0.5 to 1 ug RNA primed by random hexamers. Amplification of TCR beta CDR3 was carried out by immunoSEQ multiplex PCR, which covered 54 Vbeta and 13 Jbeta segments. In TCRdb, the immunoSEQ multiplex PCR reads were re-called with MiXCR into one record per CDR3 protein. The sample has about 300,000 distinct CDR3 sequences, approximately 90% seen once. Trimming shortened V by 5 bases and J by 0 bases, and 16 bases separated the two germline ends. The CDR3 has 15 amino acids. Looked up from germline, CDR1 is DFQATT and CDR2 is SNEGSKA (reference sequence).

Sequencing was done on a sample of CD4+ T cells from PBMCs. This clonotype was sampled from a human donor with multiple sclerosis. This sequence joins TRBV20-1 and TRBJ1-1; D might be TRBD1 (6 bases). The CDR3 bases are TGCAGTGCTTACATCCTACAGGGACTGAACACTGAAGCTTTCTTT. Its translation is CSAYILQGLNTEAFF.